A selection of T cell receptor beta chains follows, all from one sample in a study of T cells after posttransplantation cyclophosphamide. Sequenced by immunoSEQ multiplex PCR; TCRdb stores in-frame clones only, minus some. The sample has roughly 20,000 clones; approximately 86% are singletons. The source material was PBMCs, sampled 350 to 400 days after allogeneic stem cell transplant with calcineurin inhibitor and methotrexate. The receptors come from a female patient between 30 and 40 years old who received an allogeneic stem cell transplant from an unrelated donor, was CMV-positive, and had acute and chronic GVHD. T cells may partly derive from the graft donor. Both conserved end residues are part of each CDR3. A D gene is named only where the DNA matches it firmly. Rows give clone size only sometimes, using once, few, many, or a class for an expanded clone.

>-|TRBJ2-4|TRBV5-1|TRBD2
TGCGCCAGCAGCCTAACGGGACTAGGATTAAACATTCAGTACTTC
CASSLTGLGLNIQYF
>-|TRBJ2-3|TRBV7-2|TRBD1
TGTGCCAGCAGCTTGCAGGGGGTGGATACGCAGTATTTT
CASSLQGVDTQYF
>-|TRBJ1-1|TRBV27|-
TGTGCCAGCAGCCAGCCCGGGCGGGCTGGGAACACTGAAGCTTTCTTT
CASSQPGRAGNTEAFF
>-|TRBJ2-3|TRBV6-6|TRBD2
TGTGCCGTAGGGAGGGCGCGGGACACAGATACGCAGTATTTT
CAVGRARDTDTQYF
>-|TRBJ1-2|TRBV11-2|TRBD1
TGTGCCAGCATAGGACAGGTTAACTATGGCTACACCTTC
CASIGQVNYGYTF
>-|TRBJ2-1|TRBV19|-
TGTGCCAGTAGTATTTTCAGGGTCATAAGCAACAATGAGCAGTTCTTC
CASSIFRVISNNEQFF
>once|TRBJ1-1|TRBV30|-
TGTGCCTGGAGTTACGAGCTTCGTGCTGAAGCTTTCTTT
CAWSYELRAEAFF
>-|TRBJ2-7|TRBV5-1|-
TGCGCCAGCAGCTTGGGTGTGGGGAGCTCCTACGAGCAGTACTTC
CASSLGVGSSYEQYF
>once|TRBJ2-5|TRBV18|-
TGTGCCAGCTCACCACGGGCAGAGACCCAGTACTTC
CASSPRAETQYF
>-|TRBJ2-7|TRBV30|-
TGTGCCTGTGGGGACTCGCACTTCTACGAGCAGTACTTC
CACGDSHFYEQYF
>-|TRBJ2-3|TRBV18|TRBD2
TGTGCCAGCTCACCACCACGCGGGGGGACCGACCCTCAGGGCACAGATACGCAGTATTTT
CASSPPRGGTDPQGTDTQYF
>-|TRBJ1-2|TRBV18|-
TGTGCCAGCCGCACGGGGGAGGGAGACTATGGCTACACCTTC
CASRTGEGDYGYTF
>-|TRBJ2-5|TRBV29-1|-
TGCAGCGTTGATGTTGACAGTCAAGAGACCCAGTACTTC
CSVDVDSQETQYF
>-|TRBJ1-1|TRBV7-2|-
TGTGCCAGTGGGGGGAGGGCCACTGAAGCTTTCTTT
CASGGRATEAFF
>-|TRBJ2-1|TRBV27|TRBD1
TGTGCCAGCAGCAGGGACAGGGTTTACGATGAGCAGTTCTTC
CASSRDRVYDEQFF
>-|TRBJ1-4|TRBV19|-
TGTGCCAGTAGTCGCCTGGGGGGAACAACTAATGAAAAACTGTTTTTT
CASSRLGGTTNEKLFF
>-|TRBJ2-3|TRBV4-1|TRBD2
TGCGCCAGCAGCCAAGAGGGTCCTAGCGGGGGGTTTTACGGCACAGATACGCAGTATTTT
CASSQEGPSGGFYGTDTQYF
>few|TRBJ1-5|TRBV21-1|-
TGTGCCAGCAGCAAAGACTTTTGGTGGGACAGGGCGGCCGTTAGCAATCAGCCCCAGCATTTT
CASSKDFWWDRAAVSNQPQHF
>-|TRBJ1-2|TRBV13|TRBD1
TGTGCCAGCAGCTTACGACAGGGGAGGGGAAAAGGCTACACCTTC
CASSLRQGRGKGYTF
>-|TRBJ2-7|TRBV6-1|TRBD1
TGTGCCAGCAGTGAGGGGACAGGGGCCGTCTACGAGCAGTACTTC
CASSEGTGAVYEQYF